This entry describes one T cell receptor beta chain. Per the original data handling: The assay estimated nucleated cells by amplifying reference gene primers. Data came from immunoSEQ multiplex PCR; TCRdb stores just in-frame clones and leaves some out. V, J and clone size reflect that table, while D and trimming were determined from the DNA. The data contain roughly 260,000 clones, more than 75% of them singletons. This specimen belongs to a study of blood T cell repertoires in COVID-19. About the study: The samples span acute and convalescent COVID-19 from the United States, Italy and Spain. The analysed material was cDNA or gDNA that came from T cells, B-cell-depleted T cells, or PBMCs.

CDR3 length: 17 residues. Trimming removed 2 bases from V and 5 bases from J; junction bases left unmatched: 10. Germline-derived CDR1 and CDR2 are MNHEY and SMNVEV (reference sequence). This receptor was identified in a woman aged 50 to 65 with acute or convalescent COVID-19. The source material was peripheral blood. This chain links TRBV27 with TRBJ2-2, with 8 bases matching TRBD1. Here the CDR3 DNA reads TGTGCCAGCAGTTTAATTTCACGGACAGGGTTGACCGGGGAGCTGTTTTTT. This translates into CASSLISRTGLTGELFF.